This T cell receptor beta chain was found in a study of technical replicates of blood from a handful of donors. V dropped 3 bases and J dropped 7 bases, with 10 bases sitting between them. The germline CDR1 and CDR2 sequences are SEHNR and FQNEAQ (reference sequence). The CDR3 totals 12 residues. Profiling relied on immunoSEQ multiplex PCR, and the TCRdb table lists in-frame clones only, not all of them. Of about 97,000 clones listed, approximately 95% are singletons. The clonotype comes from a human donor in good health. The source material was T cells isolated from PBMCs. The gene calls are TRBV7-9 and TRBJ2-7; D may be TRBD2 (5 bases). The CDR3 coding sequence is TGTGCCAGCAGCTTCGGGGAAGGGGAGCAGTACTTC. This sequence encodes CASSFGEGEQYF.